The 8 T cell receptor beta chains below were found in one sample sequenced in a study of identical twins' blood T cells. A single record per CDR3 protein comes from TCRdb applying MiXCR to the 5' RACE reads. The table records 350,000 to 400,000 distinct CDR3 sequences, about 28% of them present only once. The source material was PBMCs. These receptors all come from a woman between 18 and 50 years old in good health.

This clonotype was seen a few times. The CDR3: CASSEEGIRNTEAFF. Written as DNA, the CDR3 is TGTGCCAGCAGTGAAGAGGGAATAAGGAACACTGAAGCTTTCTTT. The rearrangement uses TRBV2 and TRBJ1-1; D unresolved. This CDR3 contains 15 residues. Germline CDR1 reads SNHLY; CDR2 reads FYNNEI. The V end was cut by 1 base, the J end by 1 base, with 10 bases between.

V gene TRBV7-9 combines with J gene TRBJ1-1; possibly TRBD1 for D (5 bases). Germline V gene data show CDR1 as SEHNR and CDR2 as FQNEAQ (reference sequence). The CDR3 is made up of 14 amino acids. Trimming cost V 6 bases and J 4 bases, with 15 bases left between them. This CDR3 reads CASSSRAQGTEAFF. Here the CDR3 DNA reads TGTGCCAGCAGTTCCCGGGCCCAGGGCACTGAAGCTTTCTTT. The complete variable domain, with remaining parts taken from reference TRBV7-9 and TRBJ1-1, reads DTGVSQNPRHKITKRGQNVTFRCDPISEHNRLYWYRQTLGQGPEFLTYFQNEAQLEKSRLLSDRFSAERPKGSFSTLEIQRTEQGDSAMYLCASSSRAQGTEAFFGQGTRLTVV.

This clonotype was picked up a small number of times. V and J are TRBV20-1 and TRBJ1-2; 9 positions agree with TRBD1. J lost 6 bases, V lost 7 bases, and 21 bases had no gene match. Germline assignment: CDR1 DFQATT and CDR2 SNEGSKA (reference sequence). CDR3 length: 17 residues. The CDR3 reads CSVPKRGTDRGLDGYTF. CDR3 coding DNA: TGCAGTGTTCCGAAGAGAGGGACGGACAGGGGTTTGGATGGCTACACCTTC.

Concerning this clonotype: Germline and junction disagree at one end, which may indicate a read error. The chain is built from TRBV7-3 and TRBJ1-1; a possible D gene is TRBD1 (5 bases). This CDR3 comprises 14 residues. The V gene's germline CDR1 is SGHTA and CDR2 FQGTGA. The CDR3 DNA sequence: TGTGCCAGCAGTTCAGGGCGATGGAACACTGAAGCTTCCTTT. Its translation is CASSSGRWNTEASF.

This clonotype was seen only once. V gene TRBV5-1 combines with J gene TRBJ2-3; TRBD1 aligns across 11 bases. The CDR3 runs 16 residues. From germline, CDR1 is SGHRS and CDR2 YFSETQ. V lost 4 bases to trimming and J lost 3 bases; unmatched junction nucleotides: 7. The CDR3 nucleotides read TGCGCCAGCAGCATTTGGACAGGGGGCAGTACAGATACGCAGTATTTT. Encoded protein: CASSIWTGGSTDTQYF.

A note on this clonotype: One end of the junction does not line up with germline, which may come from a read error. The chain uses TRBV28 and TRBJ2-7; D is ambiguous. The length of the CDR3 is 13 residues. Per germline, CDR1 MDHEN and CDR2 SYDVKM. The CDR3 sequence: CASSPDVSTEQHF. The CDR3 DNA is TGTGCCAGCAGTCCTGACGTCTCGACCGAGCAGCACTTC.

J is TRBJ2-1 and V is TRBV4-3; possibly TRBD2 for D (5 bases). V shed 1 base and J shed 3 bases, with 13 bases lying between them. Germline loops: CDR1 LGHNA, CDR2 YSLEER. The CDR3 sequence is 16 residues long. This chain's CDR3 is CASSQALNRGYNEQFF. CDR3 sequence (DNA): TGCGCCAGCAGCCAAGCGCTCAACCGGGGCTACAATGAGCAGTTCTTC.

This chain connects TRBV10-2 to TRBJ2-7; weak D call: TRBD2 (5 bases). Germline V gene lookup returns CDR1 WSHSY and CDR2 SAAADI. The CDR3 is made up of 14 amino acids. V lost 3 bases to trimming and J lost 4 bases, with 13 bases between them. CDR3 nucleotides: TGCGCCAGCAGTGAAGGGCTAGCTGGATACGAGCAGTACTTC. It translates to CASSEGLAGYEQYF.